A single sample is the source of the 7 T cell receptor beta chains below, sequenced in a study of HIV-infected patients and healthy controls. cDNA was made from around 0.45 ug RNA using alpha and beta constant primers. Using multiplexing indices, alpha and beta chain libraries were generated apart by chain-specific third strand synthesis. TCRdb re-called the 5' RACE reads with MiXCR, one entry per CDR3 protein. Of 15,000 to 20,000 distinct CDR3 sequences listed, almost 9% are singletons. The repertoire came from unfractionated whole blood and reflected all unsorted peripheral T cells. The specimen sequenced was blood. Receptors originate from an adult in good health.

At least ten counts were recorded for this clonotype. The chain carries TRBV27 and TRBJ2-1; TRBD2 matches 7 bases. The CDR3 consists of 16 residues. Germline CDR1 and CDR2: MNHEY and SMNVEV (reference sequence). V lost 0 bases, J lost 3 bases, and 5 bases stayed unmatched. The CDR3 nucleotides are TGTGCCAGCAGTTTATCGGGGGGGGTGGACTACAATGAGCAGTTCTTC. This codes for CASSLSGGVDYNEQFF.

This clonotype has ten or more counts. This chain connects TRBV7-2 to TRBJ2-7, with unresolved D. Trimming stripped 3 bases from V and 0 bases from J, with 6 bases between. This CDR3 spans 13 amino acids. In germline, CDR1 is SGHTA, CDR2 FQGNSA. The CDR3 protein is CASSFPSSYEQYF. CDR3 nucleotides: TGTGCCAGCAGCTTTCCCAGCTCCTACGAGCAGTACTTC.

This chain links TRBV12-3 or TRBV12-4 with TRBJ1-5; 10 bases agree with TRBD1. J lost 7 bases, V lost 6 bases, and 6 bases had no gene match. There are 14 residues in the CDR3. CDR3 protein: CASSDGTGVQPQHF. In DNA, the CDR3 is TGTGCCAGCAGCGATGGGACAGGGGTACAGCCCCAGCATTTT.

This clonotype was seen many times. V gene TRBV5-1 combines with J gene TRBJ2-5; 7 bases are a match to TRBD1. V was pared by 0 bases and J by 4 bases, with 6 bases of the junction left unmatched. This CDR3 region has 15 residues. Germline V CDR1 and CDR2: SGHRS, YFSETQ. CDR3 DNA sequence: TGCGCCAGCAGCTTGGTGACAGGGACGCCAGAGACCCAGTACTTC. Protein product: CASSLVTGTPETQYF.

This clonotype appeared many times. Here the CDR3 DNA reads TGTGCCAGCAGTGAAAGGGCGGGAGGGGGCAATGAGCAGTTCTTC. Translating it yields CASSERAGGGNEQFF. The chain combines TRBV2 with TRBJ2-1, with 9 bases fitting TRBD2. Losses at the gene ends were 2 bases for V and 6 bases for J; bases not matched to a gene: 5. CDR1 and CDR2 (germline): SNHLY, FYNNEI. CDR3 length: 15 amino acids. Looking up the rest from reference TRBV2 and TRBJ2-1 gives the full variable domain: EPEVTQTPSHQVTQMGQEVILRCVPISNHLYFYWYRQILGQKVEFLVSFYNNEISEKSEIFDDQFSVERPDGSNFTLKIRSTKLEDSAMYFCASSERAGGGNEQFFGPGTRLTVL.

This clonotype has a count of ten or more. V is TRBV11-2 and J is TRBJ1-6; D may be TRBD1 (6 bases). Germline loops: CDR1 SGHAT, CDR2 FQNNGV. The CDR3 is 15 residues long. V was pared by 7 bases and J by 7 bases, with 17 bases between. The CDR3 coding sequence is TGTGCCAGCACCAGAAACAGGGTAGAAAATTCACCCCTCCACTTT. This gives the protein CASTRNRVENSPLHF.

This clonotype was recorded many times. The chain employs TRBV29-1 and TRBJ2-7; D might be TRBD1 (6 bases). CDR3 size: 12 residues. Germline assignment: CDR1 SQVTM and CDR2 ANQGSEA. Deletions cut 4 bases from V and 2 bases from J, with 9 bases between. The CDR3 nucleotides are TGCAGCGTTGTTGGGGACACCTACGAGCAGTACTTC. It is translated as CSVVGDTYEQYF.